The clone carrying this T cell receptor beta chain was detected only a few times. Here immunoSEQ multiplex PCR was the method, and the copy in TCRdb shows in-frame clones only, minus some. The data hold 70,000 to 95,000 clones, with roughly 90% observed a single time. The data derive from a study of T cell responses to AZD1222 COVID-19 vaccine. V lost 2 bases and J 0 bases, leaving 8 bases between the germline ends. Per germline, CDR1 PRHDT and CDR2 FYEKMQ (reference sequence). The length of the CDR3 is 16 residues. Sequencing used peripheral blood, obtained 28 days after the second AZD1222 dose. This clonotype was sampled from an adult who received the AZD1222 COVID-19 vaccine. V usage is TRBV13 and J usage is TRBJ2-6, with unresolved D. The CDR3 sequence is CASSLRRHSGANVLTF. The DNA for the CDR3 is TGTGCCAGCAGCTTAAGACGGCACTCTGGGGCCAACGTCCTGACTTTC.